This record concerns one T cell receptor beta chain sequence. Antigen: not known. TCRdb's copy holds only in-frame clones and misses some; the assay was immunoSEQ multiplex PCR. The sample consists of 100,000 to 150,000 clones, 88% of them appearing once. This entry belongs to a study of T cell responses to AZD1222 COVID-19 vaccine. The study's findings and limits: Clonal diversity was possibly underestimated; the donors were predominantly white British and more often female.

This TCR was recovered from an adult in good health. Sequenced here: peripheral blood, sampled on day 0 of AZD1222 vaccination.

This CDR3 is CASRAGGSAFF. CDR3 DNA: TGTGCCAGCAGGGCAGGGGGATCAGCTTTCTTT. The chain couples TRBV2 to TRBJ1-1; 7 bases are a match to TRBD1. The germline V gene has CDR1 SNHLY and CDR2 FYNNEI. V was pared by 6 bases and J by 10 bases, with 5 bases of the junction left unmatched. The CDR3 extends over 11 amino acids.